This T cell receptor beta chain comes out of a study of blood T cell repertoires in COVID-19. This study enrolled people aged about 18 to 90 from approximately 25 US geographic areas. The V gene's germline CDR1 is SGDLS and CDR2 YYNGEE. The CDR3 spans 17 residues. The V end was cut by 4 bases, the J end by 0 bases, with 14 bases between. The protocol was immunoSEQ multiplex PCR, while the TCRdb copy is restricted to in-frame clones and leaves out a portion. There are 200,000 or so clones in the sample; roughly four fifths occur only once, and about 1.3% lies in the top ten. The sample consisted of PBMCs or T cells enriched from blood (not recorded which). This chain uses TRBV9 with TRBJ2-6; D remains ambiguous. The receptor was isolated from a middle-aged woman with acute COVID-19. The CDR3 here is CASSLPIVVSGANVLTF. For the CDR3, the DNA is TGTGCCAGCAGCTTGCCCATTGTAGTCTCTGGGGCCAACGTCCTGACTTTC.